The 5 T cell receptor beta chains below were found in one sample sequenced in a study of Graves' ophthalmopathy and Graves' hyperthyroidism. RNA transcripts yielded amplified TCR beta CDR3 regions. The workflow started with a first-round RT-PCR run with HTBI primers and then moved on to a second-round multiplex PCR. TCRdb redid the calling of the multiplex PCR reads with MiXCR, one entry per CDR3 protein. The repertoire holds roughly 1.1 million distinct CDR3 sequences, with roughly 35% as singletons. Sequencing was performed on peripheral blood or thyroid tissue (not recorded which). The receptors were sampled from an adult man with Graves' hyperthyroidism.

At least ten counts were recorded for this clonotype. V and J are TRBV7-8 and TRBJ1-1; D unclear. There are 13 residues in the CDR3. Trimming left V 3 bases short and J 4 bases short, with 9 bases between. Per the germline V gene, CDR1 is SGHVS and CDR2 is FQNEAQ. The CDR3 coding sequence is TGTGCCAGCAGCTTTGGCCTGAGCACTGAAGCTTTCTTT. Its protein is CASSFGLSTEAFF.

This clonotype was observed a handful of times. DNA for the CDR3: TGTGCCAGCAGCTTACAGGGGAGCCCCTCTGGGGCCAACGTCCTGACTTTC. Amino acid sequence: CASSLQGSPSGANVLTF. The rearrangement uses TRBV7-3 and TRBJ2-6, with D possibly matching TRBD1 (6 bases). From germline, CDR1 is SGHTA and CDR2 FQGTGA. The CDR3 is 17 residues long. Trimming pared 2 bases from V and 0 bases from J, leaving 11 bases between.

This sequence joins TRBV25-1 and TRBJ2-7; 13 bases align to TRBD2. With V trimmed by 8 bases and J by 5 bases, 12 bases remained unmatched. The length of the CDR3 is 16 residues. Germline V gives CDR1 MGHDK, CDR2 SYGVNS. In DNA, the CDR3 is TGTGCCAGCGATCTCACTAGCGGGGGGGCTGAAAACGAGCAGTACTTC. It translates to CASDLTSGGAENEQYF.

This clonotype has only a few counts. V is TRBV20-1 and J is TRBJ1-3, with D possibly being TRBD1 (5 bases). Trimming pared 2 bases from V and 3 bases from J, leaving 17 bases between. CDR1 and CDR2 from the germline V gene are DFQATT and SNEGSKA (reference sequence). This CDR3 comprises 16 residues. The CDR3 loop is CSARSPTEGDGNTIYF. CDR3 DNA sequence: TGCAGTGCTAGATCCCCGACAGAGGGCGATGGAAACACCATATATTTT.

This clonotype was detected ten times or more. The chain couples TRBV7-9 to TRBJ1-5, with D tentatively TRBD1 (5 bases). Deletions cut 1 base from V and 0 bases from J, with 7 bases between. This CDR3 comprises 15 residues. Germline loops: CDR1 SEHNR, CDR2 FQNEAQ (reference sequence). The chain's CDR3 is CASSLGTTSNQPQHF. The CDR3 DNA reads TGTGCCAGCAGCTTAGGGACAACTAGCAATCAGCCCCAGCATTTT.